This T cell receptor beta chain was captured by sequencing in a study of cytomegalovirus exposure and HLA in healthy donors (dated by TCRdb to the late 2010s). In the study overall: According to an earlier analysis of around 600 of the donors, some 180 million T cells yielded 90 million to 130 million unique TCR beta sequences and approximately 300 Gb of sequence data. An early release covering 550 to 700 HLA-typed donors comprised about 300 gigabases of sequencing data and 85 million to 100 million unique TCR sequences. Of the approximately 400 genotyped donors, approximately 80% were placed in the genetic ancestry cluster associated with self-reported Caucasian donors. The study aimed to test whether cataloging public T cell receptors could reveal signatures of past pathogen exposure. The T cell repertoires of 666 subjects were profiled by immunosequencing and related to cytomegalovirus serostatus. Besides the first cohort of hundreds of subjects, a separate validation cohort made up of 120 different subjects was used. To predict cytomegalovirus infection status, the study combined high-throughput TCR immunosequencing, statistical association of individual TCRs with disease status, and machine learning. To study patterns of TCR occurrence, a later analysis re-analyzed previously published TCR beta repertoires from 500 to 850 donors and added high-resolution HLA genotyping. Rather than drawing on any new phenotypic data, the later analysis identified candidate immune exposures from TCR beta sequences and the way those sequences occurred across donors. To decide whether each TCR beta V gene segment behaved as functional or pseudogenic, an earlier analysis of fewer than 750 of the donors relied on high-throughput TCR beta sequencing. Donor age, sex, ethnicity and CMV serostatus were collected together with the repertoire data. In a later genetic analysis, genome-wide SNP genotypes for about three fifths of the 666 donors were used, and that subset was treated as a discovery cohort. All discovery cohort repertoires had been generated using a single sequencing platform. Class I and class II HLA loci were covered by the typing at four-digit resolution. The number of typed donors differed by locus: roughly 620-640 for A, B, C, DRB1 and DQB1; 522 for DQA1; 600 to 610 for DPA1; and around 490 for DPB1. Four to six DR-DQ haplotypes were handled as single units for association and clustering, since linkage in the cohort was strong. Among approximately 370 genotyped donors of the cohort, an average of roughly 230,000 unique TCR beta nucleotide sequences was sequenced per donor, of which about 19% were non-productive.

The method was the immunoSEQ multiplex PCR assay. A mixture of 60 forward primers for TCR Vbeta segments and 13 reverse primers for TCR Jbeta segments was used in the multiplex PCR. Amplification of the CDR3 region of rearranged TCR beta genes was performed with a multiplex PCR assay on genomic DNA. On the Illumina HiSeq System, the amplified TCR beta libraries were sequenced as 87-base-pair reads. Per the source publication's procedure: A later analysis tallied roughly 76 million unique TCR beta chains across the 666 repertoires, and roughly 11 million of those chains were shared by two or more donors. Raw reads were error-corrected and collapsed into unique sequences with a nearest-neighbor algorithm that merged closely related sequences to remove PCR and sequencing errors. Alignment of CDR3 sequences to IMGT reference sequences was used to assign V, D and J gene segments. For a sequence to be retained, at least a six-nucleotide match to both a V gene segment and a J gene segment was required. Rearrangements were classified as productive when the CDR3 lacked stop codons and remained in frame with V and J, and all other rearrangements were classified as non-productive. Following IMGT convention, CDR3 was defined as the stretch from the second conserved V-encoded cysteine to the conserved J-encoded phenylalanine. The earlier analysis of about 610 of the donors excluded any sequence lacking an unambiguous match to a single V gene segment. In an earlier analysis of roughly 600 of the donors, a V segment was called functional when productive rearrangements were above 56.7%, and segregating when the standard deviation between donors exceeded 5%. A statistical classification framework was developed to diagnose cytomegalovirus status using the catalog of TCR beta chain sequences. In a later analysis, V and J genes were assigned by comparing TCR nucleotide sequences against IMGT/GENE-DB human TR gene sequences. Using the TCRdist pipeline, a later analysis assigned CDR3 sequences along with most-parsimonious VDJ recombination scenarios. In a later analysis, each TCR beta chain was defined by its CDR3 amino acid sequence together with its V-gene family, and reads lacking a unique V-gene family were excluded. To address suspected cross-contamination and a sequencing artifact, a later analysis removed a few hundred highly shared, low-generation-probability nucleotide sequences. In a later analysis, a clonal expansion index was calculated for each public chain from normalized within-repertoire ranks of inferred template counts. Generation probabilities in a later analysis came from a VDJ recombination model fitted to out-of-frame rearrangements, and those results were checked against IGoR. Hypergeometric tests were used in a later analysis to score TCR-TCR, TCR-HLA and TCR-CMV co-occurrence, with a repertoire-size bias correction applied to the TCR pairs. A later analysis estimated false discovery rates by permuting HLA or CMV assignments 20 times. In a later analysis, co-occurring TCRs were grouped with DBSCAN, and TCRdist sequence similarity was added when clustering was performed within HLA-allele-positive subsets. Repertoires with fewer than 30,000 or more than 120,000 public chains, plus five repertoires with anomalous nucleotide sharing, were excluded from co-occurrence clustering. The clones in this table, taken by TCRdb from immuneACCESS, are in-frame only. Not every clone is retained; where verified, under half of the shortfall comes from an unresolved V gene, and the cause of the rest is unknown. The D gene and trimming were derived from the DNA, and the V and J assignments and clone size from that table. This sample holds approximately 150,000 clones; approximately 81% were observed only once. The top ten constitute approximately 1.2% of the sample.

In regard to this clone: This receptor's antigen is unknown. No qualities accompany the bases; no much larger clone lies one base away.

In total, 500 to 700 healthy bone marrow donors made up the cohort. At the time of sampling, all cohort members were nominally healthy, though unrecorded immune exposures were likely present. The donor tested CMV seropositive, placing the donor among the 250 to 350 seropositive members of the cohort. A peripheral blood sample was provided by each donor, and peripheral blood mononuclear cells were used for TCR beta sequencing. Genomic DNA extraction from the blood cell samples was performed with the Qiagen DNeasy Blood Extraction Kit. Broad study findings and their caveats: In a later genetic analysis, a missense DCLRE1C variant was associated with V-gene and J-gene trimming of TCR beta chains, and the association was replicated in an independent cohort. A cluster of highly shared sequence variants was judged likely to represent a technical artifact of the sequencing pipeline. Most CMV-associated TCR beta chains appeared to be HLA-restricted in a later analysis, and the HLA associations seemed to be driven largely by CMV exposure. In vitro tests confirmed that a few of the cytomegalovirus-associated TCR beta chains recognize cytomegalovirus antigens. A later analysis found that TCR association rates varied across HLA loci, with DRB1 alleles showing the most associated TCRs and HLA-C alleles the fewest. An earlier analysis of 450 to 750 of the donors showed that most TCR beta V segments appeared in productive rearrangements either about 90% or about 30% of the time, which broadly matched IMGT annotations. Cytomegalovirus status was reported to be diagnosed by the classifier with high specificity and sensitivity in both the original and validation cohorts. Linkage disequilibrium might explain the correlated functional status among segregating V segments, but an unknown experimental factor could not be excluded. The presence/absence analyses assumed that sequencing depth was roughly uniform across donors, and that assumption may not be true. In a later analysis, several top co-occurrence clusters were reported to appear linked to parvovirus B19, influenza, CMV and Epstein-Barr virus. While some public TCRs were present in many individuals, most TCR sequences turned up only very rarely across donors. Compared with equally common non-associated chains, HLA-associated TCR beta chains in a later analysis were more clonally expanded and had lower generation probabilities. It was suggested by the authors that the approach could potentially be generalized to other disease states and immunological phenotypes. At a false discovery rate of 0.05, a later analysis linked 16,951 TCR beta sequences to specific HLA alleles. A further reported finding was that TCR beta sequences accurately predicted the HLA-A and HLA-B alleles for most subjects in the first cohort. This cohort had only TCR beta chains sequenced, and the lack of alpha or paired-chain data limited which features could be detected. Because some donors lacked HLA typing at each locus, the association tests relied only on the typed subset. Because counts were too low, about 18 rarely observed V segments, including chromosome 9 orphons, were excluded from the earlier analysis of some 590 of the donors. Immune exposure information for the cohort was limited to CMV serostatus. In a later genetic analysis, fewer N-insertions in productive TCRs were reported among donors in an Asian-associated ancestry cluster than the roughly 700-donor mean. A total of 150 or so TCR beta chains were listed by the study as associated with cytomegalovirus. When HLA alleles, especially DR and DQ, strongly co-occurred, attributing TCR associations to individual alleles was difficult.

Sequenced material: PBMCs. The TCR comes from a man aged 45-60 years in good health and CMV-seropositive.

For the CDR3, the sequence is CASSLSGGNQPQHF. The nucleotide sequence reads as follows: TGTGCCAGCAGCCTCTCGGGGGGTAATCAGCCCCAGCATTTT. This chain is built from TRBV7-9 and TRBJ1-5, with TRBD1 as a weak D call on 5 bases. CDR1 SEHNR and CDR2 FQNEAQ are derived from the germline V gene (reference sequence). V loses 5 bases, J loses 4 bases, and the germline ends lie 12 bases apart. Counted from cysteine to phenylalanine, this CDR3 has 14 amino acids. Only the CDR3 DNA stays, 42 bases, in frame from base 1.